This T cell receptor (beta chain) was sequenced in a study of cytomegalovirus exposure and HLA in healthy donors. The overall study: Some 85 million unique TCRs, all from HLA-typed donors, were included in an early release of the data.

The PCR had 60 Vbeta and 13 Jbeta primers. Produced via immunoSEQ multiplex PCR; TCRdb's table is partial and in-frame only. The top ten clones hold under 6.5% of a sample with some 120,000 clones, about 73% of them seen once. Whole-study results and caveats: Cytomegalovirus-associated status was assigned to 150 to 200 TCR beta chains. Near-uniform donor sequencing depth was presumed by presence/absence analyses. An analysis done earlier found most TCR beta V segments productive about 87% or about 30% of the time.

Trimming took off 2 bases at V and 3 bases at J, with 14 bases between the two ends. Germline CDR1 MNHEY, CDR2 SVGAGI. The CDR3 is made up of 15 amino acids. In regard to this clone: Its antigen remains unidentified.

Sequenced material: PBMCs. The V and J genes are TRBV6-5 and TRBJ2-7; D is perhaps TRBD2 (5 bases). The receptor was derived from a woman between 45 and 60 years old in good health and CMV-seropositive. The DNA for the CDR3 is TGTGCCAGCAGTTACGTTTCGGGGAGAGACTACGAGCAGTACTTC. Translation gives CASSYVSGRDYEQYF.